Each of the 18 T cell receptor beta chains below was sequenced from the same sample in a study of Ad26.COV2.S vaccination and SARS-CoV-2 variants. Clones were read by immunoSEQ multiplex PCR, and TCRdb kept only the in-frame ones, dropping some. The sample has hundreds of thousands of clones, roughly nine tenths seen once. The treatment here: some 20 received Ad26.COV2.S at low or high dose, single or two shots; several received placebo; per-sample allocation not given. On day 63 after the first injection, vaccine and placebo recipients gave samples. The sequencing used peripheral blood, collected in a trial of Ad26.COV2.S vaccine versus placebo. Receptors were obtained from a person aged 18-65 years who received the Ad26.COV2.S COVID-19 vaccine or a placebo.

The chain combines TRBV6-5 with TRBJ2-4; 8 bases match TRBD1. This CDR3 spans 14 amino acids. Looked up from germline, CDR1 is MNHEY and CDR2 is SVGAGI. The J segment lost 4 bases and the V segment lost 7 bases, leaving 6 bases of the junction unmatched. Here the CDR3 reads CASIGQGPKNIQYF. CDR3 coding DNA: TGTGCCAGCATAGGACAGGGACCGAAAAACATTCAGTACTTC.

This clone was seen just once. The rearrangement joins TRBV4-2 to TRBJ2-1; 8 positions match TRBD2. Losses at the gene ends were 2 bases for V and 7 bases for J; bases not matched to a gene: 10. The germline gives CDR1 LGHNA, CDR2 YNFKEQ. The CDR3 is 16 residues long. CDR3 bases: TGTGCCAGCAGCCAACCAGCGGGAGTTGCGGGTAATGAGCAGTTCTTC. Its translation is CASSQPAGVAGNEQFF.

V gene TRBV21-1 combines with J gene TRBJ1-5; TRBD1, as called in the table, went unchecked against the DNA. TRBV21-1 constitutes a pseudogene. This CDR3 is 16 amino acids long. This CDR3 is CAPPGQGPYSNQPQHF. In DNA form, the CDR3 reads TGTGCCCCGCCCGGACAGGGGCCCTATAGCAATCAGCCCCAGCATTTT.

The chain recombines TRBV4-2 with TRBJ1-2; 7 positions match TRBD1. The length of the CDR3 is 16 residues. Germline-derived CDR1 and CDR2 are LGHNA and YNFKEQ. V was clipped by 0 bases and J by 4 bases; unmatched bases: 8. CDR3 in amino acids: CASSQDVGRGSYGYTF. The CDR3 DNA reads as TGTGCCAGCAGCCAAGATGTCGGCAGGGGGTCCTATGGCTACACCTTC.

J is TRBJ2-1 and V is TRBV11-2; D might be TRBD2 (5 bases). V was cut by 5 bases and J by 4 bases, with 15 bases left in between. CDR1 is SGHAT, CDR2 FQNNGV, per germline. The CDR3 has 15 amino acids. This CDR3 is CASSHRPDSYNEQFF. The CDR3 coding sequence is TGTGCCAGCAGCCATAGACCGGACTCATACAATGAGCAGTTCTTC.

This clone is a singleton in its sample. J is TRBJ1-2 and V is TRBV19; unclear D gene. Germline values: CDR1 LNHDA, CDR2 SQIVND (reference sequence). Trimming pared 10 bases from V and 6 bases from J, leaving 9 bases between. The CDR3 is 10 residues long. The CDR3 nucleotides read TGTGCCACCCTACACAATGGCTACACCTTC. Translating gives CATLHNGYTF.

The rearrangement uses TRBV2 and TRBJ1-5; 8 nucleotides line up with TRBD1. CDR3 length: 14 amino acids. The ends lost 5 bases at V and 6 bases at J; junction bases unmatched: 6. Germline loops: CDR1 SNHLY, CDR2 FYNNEI. CDR3 region: CASSYDRGGQPQHF. CDR3 coding DNA: TGTGCCAGCAGTTACGACAGGGGCGGTCAGCCCCAGCATTTT.

The chain has TRBV12-5 and TRBJ2-5, with D possibly being TRBD2 (6 bases). This CDR3 has 14 residues. Germline CDR1 reads LGHNT; CDR2 reads FRNRAP. V lost 5 bases to trimming and J lost 7 bases, with 17 bases between them. The CDR3 DNA reads TGTGCTAGTGGTCCGGGGGTCTGGGGATCGACCCAGTACTTC. Encoded protein: CASGPGVWGSTQYF. Complete variable domain (other parts from reference TRBV12-5 and TRBJ2-5): DARVTQTPRHKVTEMGQEVTMRCQPILGHNTVFWYRQTMMQGLELLAYFRNRAPLDDSGMPKDRFSAEMPDATLATLKIQPSEPRDSAVYFCASGPGVWGSTQYFGPGTRLLVL.

This clone was observed once. The V and J genes are TRBV5-1 and TRBJ2-5; possible D gene TRBD2, 6 bases. V lost 0 bases, J lost 2 bases, and 14 bases lay in between. CDR3 size: 16 residues. Germline values: CDR1 SGHRS, CDR2 YFSETQ. The CDR3: CASSLDPVGLQETQYF. CDR3 nucleotides: TGCGCCAGCAGCTTGGATCCGGTAGGACTACAAGAGACCCAGTACTTC.

This sequence joins TRBV6-2 or TRBV6-3 and TRBJ2-7; TRBD1 matches at 7 bases. The CDR3 sequence is 15 residues long. Germline CDR1 and CDR2: MNHEY and SVGEGT. J gave up 6 bases and V 2 bases, and 10 bases lay outside the gene matches. CDR3 region: CASSYRGQYLGEQYF. The CDR3 DNA sequence: TGTGCCAGCAGTTACCGGGGACAGTACCTTGGCGAGCAGTACTTC.

This clone has just a few counts. The chain recombines TRBV7-9 with TRBJ1-6, with no clear D. The CDR3 has 17 residues. Germline V gene lookup returns CDR1 SEHNR and CDR2 FQNEAQ (reference sequence). Trimming removed 1 base at V and 10 bases at J, with 20 bases between. The CDR3 here is CASSLEVQLGWHSPLHF. CDR3 in DNA: TGTGCCAGCAGCTTAGAAGTACAGTTAGGTTGGCACTCACCCCTCCACTTT.

The genes are TRBV7-9 and TRBJ1-1; D not resolved. Per the germline V gene, CDR1 is SEHNR and CDR2 is FQNEAQ (reference sequence). V was clipped by 5 bases and J by 5 bases, with 18 bases between them. The CDR3 loop spans 15 amino acids. DNA for the CDR3: TGTGCCAGCAGCCTCCTACGGGCCCCGCCAACTGAAGCTTTCTTT. Its protein is CASSLLRAPPTEAFF.

This sequence joins TRBV19 and TRBJ1-1; D is unresolved. The CDR3 runs 14 residues. Trimming shortened V by 2 bases and J by 5 bases, and 12 bases separated the two germline ends. Germline-derived CDR1 and CDR2 are LNHDA and SQIVND (reference sequence). This CDR3 reads CASSIPRRGTEAFF. DNA of the CDR3: TGTGCCAGTAGTATACCCCGGAGAGGGACTGAAGCTTTCTTT.

This sequence joins TRBV19 and TRBJ2-2; D perhaps matches TRBD2 (5 bases). Germline V lookup: CDR1 LNHDA, CDR2 SQIVND (reference sequence). With 4 bases removed from V and 11 bases from J, the gap between germline ends came to 8 bases. The CDR3 has 11 residues. The CDR3 bases are TGTGCCAGTAGTACGCGGGTCGAGCTGTTTTTT. It translates to CASSTRVELFF.

The chain carries TRBV9 and TRBJ2-3; TRBD2 aligns across 10 bases. CDR1 and CDR2 (germline): SGDLS, YYNGEE. The CDR3 has 16 amino acids. The V gene end was trimmed by 4 bases and the J gene end by 2 bases; junction bases not matched to a gene: 7. The CDR3 here is CASSRASGGDTDTQYF. The CDR3 nucleotides are TGTGCCAGCAGCAGAGCTAGCGGGGGTGACACAGATACGCAGTATTTT.

The J gene is TRBJ1-4, the V gene TRBV2; D is possibly TRBD1 (5 bases). Trimming shortened V by 7 bases and J by 3 bases, and 18 bases separated the two germline ends. Germline-derived CDR1 and CDR2 are SNHLY and FYNNEI. The length of the CDR3 is 16 residues. CDR3 nucleotides: TGTGCCAGCACTCGCAGGGCGCCGCTGGCTAATGAAAAACTGTTTTTT. The encoded protein is CASTRRAPLANEKLFF.

The chain combines TRBV2 with TRBJ2-7; the D is unclear. Per germline, CDR1 SNHLY and CDR2 FYNNEI. V was trimmed by 4 bases and J by 0 bases, leaving 4 bases between them. There are 12 residues in the CDR3. The CDR3 spells CASSGSSYEQYF. CDR3 in DNA: TGTGCCAGCAGTGGGAGCTCCTACGAGCAGTACTTC.

The chain carries TRBV20-1 and TRBJ2-6; no clear D gene. CDR1 is DFQATT, CDR2 SNEGSKA, per germline (reference sequence). CDR3 length: 14 residues. Trimming cost V 3 bases and J 2 bases, with 8 bases left between them. This CDR3 reads CSASEQAGANVLTF. DNA of the CDR3: TGCAGTGCTAGTGAGCAGGCTGGGGCCAACGTCCTGACTTTC.